This TCR beta chain is from a study of blood T cell repertoires in COVID-19 (dated by TCRdb to 2020 to 2022). Looking at the study overall: Collaborator samples came from the United States, Italy and Spain and covered acute and convalescent phases of COVID-19. The material from the prospective study consisted of cDNA or gDNA derived from T cells, B-cell-depleted T cells, or PBMCs. The dataset comprised deeply sampled blood TCRbeta repertoires from subjects exposed to, actively infected with, or recovered from COVID-19. The repertoires were released in a freely available public database meant as a resource for research on the immune response to SARS-CoV-2. Samples came from the ongoing ImmuneRACE study (first 160 participants) plus 1,254 subjects from 6 global collaborators. A de-identified subject ID, COVID-19 status, age in years and sex were almost always included in the sample metadata. Where available, HLA class I and class II types were taken from metadata supplied by the sample provider and were not determined by assay-based typing.

Whole blood was collected in K2EDTA tubes by collaborating institutions according to the institutions' own protocols. For TCRbeta analysis, collaborators shipped samples as frozen whole blood, isolated PBMCs, or DNA extracted from either of those sample types. TCRbeta CDR3 regions were amplified from genomic DNA by means of the immunoSEQ Assay, a bias-controlled multiplex PCR. The source study handled its data this way. Nucleated cell counts per sample were estimated from amplification of reference gene primers within the assay. To quantify the absolute abundance of each unique TCRbeta CDR3 rearrangement, sequence reads were collapsed and filtered. Productive Simpson clonality was computed per sample as the square root of Simpson's diversity index over productive rearrangements. TCRdb provides this immuneACCESS table in a form limited to in-frame rearrangements. Some clones are lacking; in checked studies, under half of them reflect an unresolved V gene, and why the rest are absent is not known. V, J and clone size derive from that table, while D and trimming were established from the DNA sequence. The sample includes 250,000 or so clones, with about four fifths observed a single time. The leading ten clones occupy 3.5% to 4.5% of the sample.

Results and caveats for the whole study, not just this receptor: The quantity of clinical and demographic metadata differed by source and by participant and was supplied without curation.

With respect to this clone: The specificity of this receptor is unknown. Base qualities were left out, and no much larger clone turns up one base away.

This TCR was recovered from a middle-aged man with acute or convalescent COVID-19. What was sequenced was peripheral blood.

The CDR3 sequence is CASSVGSPGSQPQHF. The nucleotides read TGTGCCAGCAGCGTAGGCTCACCAGGTTCTCAGCCCCAGCATTTT. The rearrangement combines TRBV3-1 (or the pseudogene TRBV3-2) with TRBJ1-5; there is no confident call for the D gene. CDR1 and CDR2 are drawn from the germline V gene (reference sequence): LGHDT, YNNKEL. From cysteine to phenylalanine, the CDR3 is 15 amino acids long. Only the CDR3 region is kept as DNA, spanning 45 bases read in frame from base 1. A distance of 17 bases separates the germline ends of V and J, which lose 5 bases and 6 bases respectively.